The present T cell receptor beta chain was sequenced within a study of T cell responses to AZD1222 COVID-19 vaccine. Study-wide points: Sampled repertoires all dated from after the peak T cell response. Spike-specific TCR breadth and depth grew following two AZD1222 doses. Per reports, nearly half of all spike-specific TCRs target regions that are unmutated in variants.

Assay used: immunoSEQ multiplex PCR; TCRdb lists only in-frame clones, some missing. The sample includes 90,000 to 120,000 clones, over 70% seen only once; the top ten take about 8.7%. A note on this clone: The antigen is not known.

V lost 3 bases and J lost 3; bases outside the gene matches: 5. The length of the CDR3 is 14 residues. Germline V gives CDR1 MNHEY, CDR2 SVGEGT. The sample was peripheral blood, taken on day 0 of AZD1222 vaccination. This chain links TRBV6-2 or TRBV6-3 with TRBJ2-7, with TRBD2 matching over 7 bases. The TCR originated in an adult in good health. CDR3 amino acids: CASSYGLADYEQYF. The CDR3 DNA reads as TGTGCCAGCAGTTATGGGCTAGCGGACTACGAGCAGTACTTC.